This T cell receptor (beta chain) stems from a study of PD-1 blockade in classical Hodgkin lymphoma. General observations from the study: The study found complete responders had baseline diversity similar to newly diagnosed patients. The study reported lower baseline TCR diversity in newly diagnosed patients than in healthy donors.

Sequencing was performed with immunoSEQ multiplex PCR; in TCRdb, only in-frame clones are kept and a portion is missing. This sample has 19,000 or so clones, with over 70% found just once. In the case of this clone: As yet, its antigen is unknown.

V gave up 5 bases and J gave up 2 bases, with 15 bases separating them. CDR3 length equals 15 residues. Germline assignment: CDR1 SGHVS and CDR2 FQNEAQ. Every single patient, without exception, relapsed after autologous stem cell transplantation, and brentuximab vedotin exposure varied. This chain joins TRBV7-8 and TRBJ2-5; D perhaps matches TRBD1 (7 bases). The source material was peripheral blood mononuclear cells (PBMCs), sampled at baseline. This receptor was identified in a human donor with classical Hodgkin lymphoma. In nucleotides, the CDR3 is TGTGCCAGCAGCCTGGTCAGGGGGGCACAAGAGACCCAGTACTTC. Encoded protein: CASSLVRGAQETQYF. The full variable domain, completed using reference TRBV7-8 and TRBJ2-5, is GAGVSQSPRYKVAKRGQDVALRCDPISGHVSLFWYQQALGQGPEFLTYFQNEAQLDKSGLPSDRFFAERPEGSVSTLKIQRTQQEDSAVYLCASSLVRGAQETQYFGPGTRLLVL.